Listed here are 25 T cell receptor beta chains from one sample, sequenced in a study of blood T cell repertoires in COVID-19. TCRdb keeps only in-frame clones here, not all; method: immunoSEQ multiplex PCR. The sample includes tens of thousands of clones, approximately 79% of them seen just once. Sequenced input: peripheral blood. The receptors were sampled from a man aged 65 to 85 with COVID-19, enrolled during active disease.

The chain uses TRBV4-2 and TRBJ1-4, with 9 bases fitting TRBD1. The ends lost 0 bases at V and 5 bases at J; junction bases unmatched: 10. The CDR3 loop spans 18 amino acids. Germline loops: CDR1 LGHNA, CDR2 YNFKEQ. This CDR3 is CASSQDIVLGQGNEKLFF. CDR3 nucleotides: TGTGCCAGCAGCCAAGATATCGTTCTCGGACAGGGGAATGAAAAACTGTTTTTT.

A few counts support this clone. The chain employs TRBV4-3 and TRBJ2-1, with a tentative D call TRBD2 (6 bases). This CDR3 spans 15 amino acids. The germline V and J ends were trimmed by 4 bases and 4 bases, with 14 bases remaining between them. CDR1 and CDR2 (germline): LGHNA, YSLEER. The CDR3 DNA is TGCGCCAGCAGCCTTAGCGGAAACTTTTACAATGAGCAGTTCTTC. This gives the protein CASSLSGNFYNEQFF.

The genes are TRBV28 and TRBJ1-6, with D possibly TRBD1 on 6 matching bases. V lost 5 bases and J lost 9, with 17 bases in between. Germline loops: CDR1 MDHEN, CDR2 SYDVKM. The CDR3 runs 15 residues. The CDR3 coding sequence is TGTGCCAGCAGTCTATTATCAGGGGTGGGTTCACCCCTCCACTTT. Residues: CASSLLSGVGSPLHF.

The chain carries TRBV23-1 and TRBJ1-2; possibly TRBD1 for D (6 bases). TRBV23-1 is noted as an ORF with a role that remains uncertain. Trimming removed 8 bases from V and 2 bases from J, with 15 bases in between. This CDR3 is built from 14 residues. For the CDR3, the DNA is TGCGCCAGCGAGAGGGGGGGCGCAAACTATGGCTACACCTTC. Residues: CASERGGANYGYTF.

The chain joins TRBV2 to TRBJ2-5; 8 nucleotides line up with TRBD1. Trimming at V came to 6 bases and at J to 5 bases, leaving 8 bases not matched to a gene. Germline V gene data show CDR1 as SNHLY and CDR2 as FYNNEI. The CDR3 loop spans 14 amino acids. CDR3 bases: TGTGCCAGCAGGACTCAGGGGGCGAGGGAGACCCAGTACTTC. Translated: CASRTQGARETQYF.

In its sample, this clone was seen a few times. This sequence joins TRBV9 and TRBJ1-2; D is uncertain. Germline V gives CDR1 SGDLS, CDR2 YYNGEE. The CDR3 is 13 residues long. The germline V and J ends were trimmed by 3 bases and 3 bases, with 9 bases remaining between them. CDR3 region: CASSGGRDYGYTF. CDR3 sequence (DNA): TGTGCCAGCAGCGGAGGGAGGGACTATGGCTACACCTTC.

V usage is TRBV28 and J usage is TRBJ2-7; tentatively, D is TRBD1 (6 bases). Trimming left V 5 bases short and J 4 bases short, with 18 bases between. Germline CDR1 reads MDHEN; CDR2 reads SYDVKM. The CDR3 length is 15 residues. CDR3 protein: CASSPGTSDPYEQYF. The CDR3 DNA follows: TGTGCCAGCAGTCCCGGGACAAGTGACCCTTACGAGCAGTACTTC.

This clone was detected only a few times. V is TRBV27 and J is TRBJ2-7; possibly TRBD2 for D (6 bases). The V gene's germline CDR1 is MNHEY and CDR2 SMNVEV (reference sequence). V gave up 6 bases and J gave up 3 bases, with 12 bases separating them. This CDR3 has 13 amino acids. The CDR3 loop is CASSSQRVYEQYF. The CDR3 DNA is TGTGCCAGCAGCTCCCAGCGGGTCTACGAGCAGTACTTC.

The J gene is TRBJ1-5, the V gene TRBV18; D not certain. The CDR3 consists of 16 residues. V shed 3 bases and J shed 0 bases, with 12 bases lying between them. Germline V lookup: CDR1 KGHSH, CDR2 LQKENI. The CDR3 nucleotides read TGTGCCAGCTCACCTCCGGAGGGATATAGCAATCAGCCCCAGCATTTT. Translated: CASSPPEGYSNQPQHF. The full variable domain, its missing parts supplied by reference TRBV18 and TRBJ1-5, is NAGVMQNPRHLVRRRGQEARLRCSPMKGHSHVYWYRQLPEEGLKFMVYLQKENIIDESGMPKERFSAEFPKEGPSILRIQQVVRGDSAAYFCASSPPEGYSNQPQHFGDGTRLSIL.

This clone was counted between two and nine times. The identical CDR3 is also encoded by other nucleotide sequences in the sample. The V and J genes are TRBV4-2 and TRBJ2-7, with 16 bases that match TRBD2. Looked up from germline, CDR1 is LGHNA and CDR2 is YNFKEQ. The CDR3 sequence is 18 residues long. V shed 2 bases and J 3 bases; nucleotides not matched to a gene: 7. For the CDR3, the DNA is TGTGCCAGCAGCCAAATGGGGACTAGCGGGAGGGGATTCTACGAGCAGTACTTC. Its protein is CASSQMGTSGRGFYEQYF.

The gene calls are TRBV30 and TRBJ1-3; D call uncertain. Looked up from germline, CDR1 is GTSNPN and CDR2 is SVGIG (reference sequence). V was cut by 0 bases and J by 3 bases, with 6 bases left in between. The CDR3 contains 13 residues. CDR3 protein: CAWSVSVGNTIYF. The CDR3 nucleotides read TGTGCCTGGAGTGTCTCGGTTGGAAACACCATATATTTT.

The chain couples TRBV25-1 to TRBJ1-1, with D possibly TRBD1 on 6 matching bases. With 3 bases removed from V and 0 bases from J, the gap between germline ends came to 8 bases. The CDR3 has 14 amino acids. CDR1 is MGHDK, CDR2 SYGVNS, per germline. CDR3 sequence (DNA): TGTGCCAGCAGTGAGACAGGAATGAACACTGAAGCTTTCTTT. It encodes CASSETGMNTEAFF.

V and J are TRBV27 and TRBJ2-7; 7 bases are a match to TRBD2. The germline V gene has CDR1 MNHEY and CDR2 SMNVEV (reference sequence). V lost 5 bases, J lost 2 bases, and 3 bases stayed unmatched. There are 13 residues in the CDR3. The CDR3 bases are TGTGCCAGCAGTGGGGGGGGGACCTACGAGCAGTACTTC. Translated, it gives CASSGGGTYEQYF.

The chain joins TRBV3-1 (or the pseudogene TRBV3-2) to TRBJ2-1; 8 nucleotides align to TRBD2. Trimming cost V 7 bases and J 5 bases; bases outside gene matches: 10. The germline CDR1 and CDR2 sequences are LGHDT and YNNKEL (reference sequence). The CDR3 totals 15 residues. CDR3 loop: CASTRRTSSNNEQFF. CDR3 coding DNA: TGTGCCAGCACCCGGAGGACTAGCAGTAACAATGAGCAGTTCTTC.

This clone turned up a few times. V is TRBV5-1 and J is TRBJ2-1, with TRBD2 identical over 7 bases. This CDR3 is built from 16 residues. Trimming removed 0 bases from V and 5 bases from J; junction bases left unmatched: 8. CDR1 is SGHRS, CDR2 YFSETQ, per germline. CDR3 amino acids: CASSLASTSENNEQFF. The DNA for the CDR3 is TGCGCCAGCAGCTTGGCAAGCACTAGCGAAAACAATGAGCAGTTCTTC.

Ten or more counts support this clone. This chain connects TRBV24-1 to TRBJ2-3, with a weak D call TRBD2 (5 bases). Germline-derived CDR1 and CDR2 are KGHDR and SFDVKD. V was clipped by 2 bases and J by 1 base, with 9 bases between them. CDR3 size: 15 residues. The CDR3: CATSDYNSGTDTQYF. CDR3 coding DNA: TGTGCCACCAGTGATTATAATAGCGGCACAGATACGCAGTATTTT.

V gene TRBV4-1 combines with J gene TRBJ2-7; 7 bases are a match to TRBD1. The trim removed 5 bases at V and 4 bases at J, leaving 5 bases unmatched. The CDR3 length is 13 residues. Germline V gene data show CDR1 as MGHRA and CDR2 as YSYEKL. The CDR3 region is CASSSGRGYEQYF. The CDR3 region has the DNA TGCGCCAGCAGCTCGGGCAGGGGGTACGAGCAGTACTTC.

CDR3 in DNA: TGTGCCAGTAGTAACCCCCCTGGGACAGGGATGTTCTACGAGCAGTACTTC. The encoded protein is CASSNPPGTGMFYEQYF. The chain joins TRBV19 to TRBJ2-7; 9 nucleotides line up with TRBD1. J gave up 3 bases and V 4 bases, and 13 bases lay outside the gene matches. Germline V gene sequence: CDR1 LNHDA, CDR2 SQIVND (reference sequence). This CDR3 has 17 amino acids. The variable domain in full, with the rest retrieved from reference TRBV19 and TRBJ2-7, is DGGITQSPKYLFRKEGQNVTLSCEQNLNHDAMYWYRQDPGQGLRLIYYSQIVNDFQKGDIAEGYSVSREKKESFPLTVTSAQKNPTAFYLCASSNPPGTGMFYEQYFGPGTRLTVT.

The chain carries TRBV27 and TRBJ2-3; D may be TRBD2 (6 bases). Trimming took off 3 bases at V and 1 base at J, with 8 bases between the two ends. The germline V gene encodes CDR1 MNHEY and CDR2 SMNVEV (reference sequence). The CDR3 runs 14 residues. Here the CDR3 DNA reads TGTGCCAGCAGTTTGTTAGCGGGCACAGATACGCAGTATTTT. This sequence encodes CASSLLAGTDTQYF.

The gene calls are TRBV4-3 and TRBJ2-3; D is perhaps TRBD1 (6 bases). The CDR3 is made up of 18 amino acids. V dropped 1 base and J dropped 3 bases, with 20 bases sitting between them. CDR1 and CDR2 (germline): LGHNA, YSLEER. CDR3 sequence (DNA): TGCGCCAGCAGCCAAGGGACTGGGGGCTCGCCAAGGACAGATACGCAGTATTTT. Translating it yields CASSQGTGGSPRTDTQYF.

This clone was counted between two and nine times. The rearrangement uses TRBV27 and TRBJ1-1; D is undetermined. The CDR3 runs 13 residues. Trimming stripped 5 bases from V and 8 bases from J, with 15 bases between. The germline V gene encodes CDR1 MNHEY and CDR2 SMNVEV (reference sequence). This chain's CDR3 is CASSSVGSGEAFF. The CDR3 region has the DNA TGTGCCAGCAGTAGCGTCGGTTCCGGGGAAGCTTTCTTT.

The V gene is TRBV10-3, the J gene TRBJ1-2; the D is unclear. Germline CDR1 ENHRY, CDR2 SYGVKD. The CDR3 length is 12 residues. Trimming took 10 bases from V and 3 from J, leaving 12 bases between them. CDR3 in amino acids: CASRRADYGYTF. CDR3 nucleotides: TGTGCCAGCCGGAGGGCTGACTATGGCTACACCTTC.

This clone was detected only a few times. This chain uses TRBV6-1 with TRBJ1-5, with 8 bases matching TRBD1. The CDR3 loop spans 17 amino acids. Germline lookup yields CDR1 MNHNS and CDR2 SASEGT. The V and J ends lost 1 base and 3 bases, in that order; junction bases with no gene match: 8. The CDR3: CASSEVGSGGFNQPQHF. The DNA of the CDR3 is TGTGCCAGCAGTGAAGTAGGGTCAGGGGGCTTCAATCAGCCCCAGCATTTT.

The chain carries TRBV6-2 or TRBV6-3 and TRBJ2-1; TRBD2 is a possible D gene (5 bases). V lost 2 bases to trimming and J lost 0 bases, with 5 bases between them. The CDR3 is 14 residues long. Germline lookup yields CDR1 MNHEY and CDR2 SVGEGT. The CDR3 loop is CASSYRDSYNEQFF. Here the CDR3 DNA reads TGTGCCAGCAGTTACCGGGACTCCTACAATGAGCAGTTCTTC.

The chain joins TRBV11-2 to TRBJ1-5; D remains ambiguous. With 4 bases removed from V and 3 bases from J, the gap between germline ends came to 10 bases. Per germline, CDR1 SGHAT and CDR2 FQNNGV. This CDR3 has 14 amino acids. This CDR3 reads CASSSRQLNQPQHF. The CDR3 DNA follows: TGTGCCAGCAGCTCAAGACAACTCAATCAGCCCCAGCATTTT.